A selection of T cell receptor beta chains follows, all from one sample in a study of blood T cells in healthy people across ages. TCRdb re-called the 5' RACE reads with MiXCR, one entry per CDR3 protein. This table has roughly 700,000 distinct CDR3 sequences, about 52% appearing once. Sequencing used blood. These receptors were collected from an older woman in good health. CDR3s include the opening cysteine and the closing phenylalanine or tryptophan. D genes are given only for firm matches. The listing skips clone size in some rows; elsewhere it reads once, few, many or a size class.

abundance: .; v_gene: TRBV9; d_gene: TRBD1; j_gene: TRBJ1-4; CDR3aa: CASSPGTAKKEKLFF; CDR3nt: TGTGCCAGCAGCCCCGGGACAGCGAAAAAGGAAAAACTGTTTTTT
abundance: many; v_gene: TRBV12-3/TRBV12-4; d_gene: .; j_gene: TRBJ1-5; CDR3aa: CASSLSGGNQPQHF; CDR3nt: TGTGCCAGCAGCCTTTCTGGGGGGAACCAGCCCCAGCATTTT
abundance: .; v_gene: TRBV20-1; d_gene: .; j_gene: TRBJ1-1; CDR3aa: CSAGRLPPNTEAFF; CDR3nt: TGCAGTGCTGGCAGGCTCCCTCCGAACACTGAAGCTTTCTTT
abundance: .; v_gene: TRBV5-1; d_gene: .; j_gene: TRBJ1-3; CDR3aa: CASSLGTSLGNTIYF; CDR3nt: TGCGCCAGCAGCTTGGGCACCTCACTTGGAAACACCATATATTTT
abundance: .; v_gene: TRBV7-2; d_gene: .; j_gene: TRBJ1-1; CDR3aa: CASSLAPNTEAFF; CDR3nt: TGTGCCAGCAGCTTAGCCCCGAACACTGAAGCTTTCTTT
abundance: few; v_gene: TRBV20-1; d_gene: TRBD1; j_gene: TRBJ1-6; CDR3aa: CSARDDDRGTYNSPLHF; CDR3nt: TGCAGTGCTAGAGACGATGACAGGGGAACCTATAATTCACCCCTCCACTTT
abundance: .; v_gene: TRBV28; d_gene: .; j_gene: TRBJ1-5; CDR3aa: CASRSPGVGNQPQHF; CDR3nt: TGTGCCAGCAGATCACCAGGGGTGGGGAATCAGCCCCAGCATTTT
abundance: .; v_gene: TRBV2; d_gene: .; j_gene: TRBJ2-1; CDR3aa: CASSENRNEQFF; CDR3nt: TGTGCCAGCAGTGAAAATCGGAATGAGCAGTTCTTC
abundance: .; v_gene: TRBV29-1; d_gene: .; j_gene: TRBJ1-3; CDR3aa: CSARYGNTIYF; CDR3nt: TGCAGCGCCCGGTACGGAAACACCATATATTTT
abundance: once; v_gene: TRBV7-2; d_gene: .; j_gene: TRBJ2-7; CDR3aa: CASSLYGPSEQYF; CDR3nt: TGTGCCAGCAGCTTATACGGACCCAGCGAGCAGTACTTC
abundance: few; v_gene: TRBV7-2; d_gene: .; j_gene: TRBJ1-4; CDR3aa: CASSLRVGEKLFF; CDR3nt: TGTGCCAGCAGCCTAAGGGTCGGCGAAAAACTGTTTTTT
abundance: .; v_gene: TRBV7-2; d_gene: .; j_gene: TRBJ1-4; CDR3aa: CASSLAGRKFEKLFF; CDR3nt: TGTGCCAGCAGCTTAGCAGGGAGGAAGTTTGAAAAACTGTTTTTT
abundance: .; v_gene: TRBV28; d_gene: .; j_gene: TRBJ1-2; CDR3aa: CAILKRDGYTF; CDR3nt: TGTGCCATCCTCAAACGGGATGGCTACACCTTC
abundance: once; v_gene: TRBV9; d_gene: TRBD1; j_gene: TRBJ1-1; CDR3aa: CASSPHLTGTNTEAFF; CDR3nt: TGTGCCAGCAGCCCACACCTGACAGGGACGAACACTGAAGCTTTCTTT
abundance: .; v_gene: TRBV29-1; d_gene: TRBD1; j_gene: TRBJ2-2; CDR3aa: CSVATTGTGELFF; CDR3nt: TGCAGCGTTGCAACGACAGGGACCGGGGAGCTGTTTTTT
abundance: few; v_gene: TRBV20-1; d_gene: TRBD1; j_gene: TRBJ1-1; CDR3aa: CSARVNDRGDEAFF; CDR3nt: TGCAGTGCTAGAGTTAACGACAGGGGTGATGAAGCTTTCTTT
abundance: .; v_gene: TRBV7-3; d_gene: TRBD2; j_gene: TRBJ2-1; CDR3aa: CASSPEGSGAYNEQFF; CDR3nt: TGTGCCAGCAGCCCAGAGGGTAGCGGGGCTTACAATGAGCAGTTCTTC
abundance: .; v_gene: TRBV9; d_gene: TRBD2; j_gene: TRBJ2-3; CDR3aa: CASSAGGLAGEDTQYF; CDR3nt: TGTGCCAGCAGCGCCGGAGGACTAGCGGGCGAGGATACGCAGTATTTT
abundance: .; v_gene: TRBV7-9; d_gene: .; j_gene: TRBJ1-1; CDR3aa: CASSPLTTGTEAFF; CDR3nt: TGTGCCAGCAGCCCCTTAACCACGGGGACTGAAGCTTTCTTT
abundance: .; v_gene: TRBV6-6; d_gene: .; j_gene: TRBJ2-3; CDR3aa: CASSYSPPSTDTQYF; CDR3nt: TGTGCCAGCAGTTACTCGCCCCCTAGCACAGATACGCAGTATTTT
abundance: .; v_gene: TRBV20-1; d_gene: .; j_gene: TRBJ1-1; CDR3aa: CSAGRTAQNTEAFF; CDR3nt: TGCAGTGCTGGCCGGACAGCCCAGAACACTGAAGCTTTCTTT
abundance: many; v_gene: TRBV10-3; d_gene: .; j_gene: TRBJ2-5; CDR3aa: CATSNEETQYF; CDR3nt: TGTGCCACAAGCAATGAAGAGACCCAGTACTTC
abundance: .; v_gene: TRBV5-5; d_gene: .; j_gene: TRBJ1-4; CDR3aa: CASSPGVGGTNEKLFF; CDR3nt: TGTGCCAGCAGCCCCGGAGTAGGGGGAACTAATGAAAAACTGTTTTTT
abundance: few; v_gene: TRBV7-2; d_gene: .; j_gene: TRBJ2-3; CDR3aa: CASTSQRGPDTQYF; CDR3nt: TGTGCCAGCACCAGTCAGAGAGGCCCAGATACGCAGTATTTT
abundance: .; v_gene: TRBV12-3/TRBV12-4; d_gene: .; j_gene: TRBJ1-2; CDR3aa: CASTPGSSTYGYTF; CDR3nt: TGTGCCAGCACCCCCGGCAGCAGCACTTATGGCTACACCTTC
abundance: .; v_gene: TRBV7-2; d_gene: TRBD2; j_gene: TRBJ2-7; CDR3aa: CASTPLGGEGSYEQYF; CDR3nt: TGTGCCAGCACCCCTTTGGGGGGGGAGGGCTCCTACGAGCAGTACTTC
abundance: .; v_gene: TRBV12-3/TRBV12-4; d_gene: .; j_gene: TRBJ2-1; CDR3aa: CASTGSTYNEQFF; CDR3nt: TGTGCCAGCACAGGGTCGACCTACAATGAGCAGTTCTTC
abundance: .; v_gene: TRBV7-2; d_gene: .; j_gene: TRBJ2-5; CDR3aa: CASSPGYGQETQYF; CDR3nt: TGTGCCAGCAGTCCTGGGTACGGCCAAGAGACCCAGTACTTC
abundance: few; v_gene: TRBV7-2; d_gene: .; j_gene: TRBJ1-6; CDR3aa: CASSLTGINSPLHF; CDR3nt: TGTGCCAGCAGCTTAACAGGGATAAATTCACCCCTCCACTTT
abundance: .; v_gene: TRBV4-2; d_gene: TRBD1; j_gene: TRBJ2-7; CDR3aa: CASSQDLPGQVETYEQYF; CDR3nt: TGTGCCAGCAGCCAAGACTTACCGGGACAGGTAGAAACCTACGAGCAGTACTTC
abundance: .; v_gene: TRBV6-6; d_gene: .; j_gene: TRBJ2-7; CDR3aa: CASSPRLQAGEQYF; CDR3nt: TGTGCCAGCAGCCCCAGACTTCAGGCGGGAGAGCAGTACTTC
abundance: .; v_gene: TRBV27; d_gene: .; j_gene: TRBJ2-5; CDR3aa: CASSSGSWAGETQYF; CDR3nt: TGTGCCAGCAGTTCGGGGTCCTGGGCCGGAGAGACCCAGTACTTC
abundance: .; v_gene: TRBV14; d_gene: .; j_gene: TRBJ2-3; CDR3aa: CASSHRGVSDTQYF; CDR3nt: TGTGCCAGCAGCCATAGGGGAGTGTCAGATACGCAGTATTTT
abundance: many; v_gene: TRBV3-1; d_gene: .; j_gene: TRBJ2-1; CDR3aa: CASSQNNGDEQFF; CDR3nt: TGTGCCAGCAGCCAGAATAACGGAGATGAGCAGTTCTTC
abundance: .; v_gene: TRBV7-2; d_gene: TRBD2; j_gene: TRBJ2-1; CDR3aa: CASSFIAGGFYNEQFF; CDR3nt: TGTGCCAGCAGCTTCATAGCGGGAGGGTTCTACAATGAGCAGTTCTTC
abundance: .; v_gene: TRBV5-1; d_gene: .; j_gene: TRBJ2-5; CDR3aa: CASSLVAGYQETQYF; CDR3nt: TGCGCCAGCAGCTTGGTCGCCGGCTACCAAGAGACCCAGTACTTC
abundance: .; v_gene: TRBV29-1; d_gene: TRBD1; j_gene: TRBJ2-5; CDR3aa: CSVEAGGRTETQYF; CDR3nt: TGCAGCGTTGAGGCAGGGGGAAGGACTGAGACCCAGTACTTC
abundance: few; v_gene: TRBV4-3; d_gene: .; j_gene: TRBJ2-7; CDR3aa: CASSQDQGWGEQYF; CDR3nt: TGCGCCAGCAGCCAAGATCAGGGGTGGGGCGAGCAGTACTTC
abundance: .; v_gene: TRBV9; d_gene: .; j_gene: TRBJ1-2; CDR3aa: CASSAPGRDYGYTF; CDR3nt: TGTGCCAGCAGCGCCCCCGGTCGGGACTATGGCTACACCTTC
abundance: many; v_gene: TRBV2; d_gene: .; j_gene: TRBJ1-2; CDR3aa: CASSEFQTARGYTF; CDR3nt: TGTGCCAGCAGTGAATTTCAAACCGCGCGGGGTTACACCTTC
abundance: .; v_gene: TRBV24-1; d_gene: TRBD2; j_gene: TRBJ2-2; CDR3aa: CATSQLAGGNTGELFF; CDR3nt: TGTGCCACCAGCCAACTAGCGGGAGGAAACACCGGGGAGCTGTTTTTT
abundance: .; v_gene: TRBV18; d_gene: TRBD2; j_gene: TRBJ2-7; CDR3aa: CASSPTSRSYEQYF; CDR3nt: TGTGCCAGCTCCCCGACTAGCCGGTCCTACGAGCAGTACTTC
abundance: .; v_gene: TRBV5-1; d_gene: .; j_gene: TRBJ2-5; CDR3aa: CASSLSVTLKETQYF; CDR3nt: TGCGCCAGCAGCTTGAGTGTGACCCTCAAAGAGACCCAGTACTTC
abundance: .; v_gene: TRBV28; d_gene: TRBD2; j_gene: TRBJ2-1; CDR3aa: CASSFPDQRERFYNEQFF; CDR3nt: TGTGCCAGCAGTTTTCCTGACCAGCGGGAGAGATTCTACAATGAGCAGTTCTTC
abundance: .; v_gene: TRBV20-1; d_gene: .; j_gene: TRBJ1-6; CDR3aa: CSARRGNSYNSPLHF; CDR3nt: TGCAGTGCTAGAAGGGGGAACTCCTATAATTCACCCCTCCACTTT
abundance: few; v_gene: TRBV6-2/TRBV6-3; d_gene: TRBD2; j_gene: TRBJ2-5; CDR3aa: CASSRTSEETQYF; CDR3nt: TGTGCCAGCAGTCGCACTAGCGAGGAGACCCAGTACTTC